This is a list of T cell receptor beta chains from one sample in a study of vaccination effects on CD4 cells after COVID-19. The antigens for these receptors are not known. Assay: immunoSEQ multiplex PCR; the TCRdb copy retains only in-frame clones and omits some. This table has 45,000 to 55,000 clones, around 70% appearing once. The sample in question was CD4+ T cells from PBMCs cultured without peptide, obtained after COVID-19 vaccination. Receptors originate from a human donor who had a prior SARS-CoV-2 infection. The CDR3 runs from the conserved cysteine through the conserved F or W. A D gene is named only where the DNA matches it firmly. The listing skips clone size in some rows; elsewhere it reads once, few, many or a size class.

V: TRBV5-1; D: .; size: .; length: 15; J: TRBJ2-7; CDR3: CASSLAQFPRYEQYF; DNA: TGCGCCAGCAGCTTGGCCCAGTTTCCCCGATACGAGCAGTACTTC
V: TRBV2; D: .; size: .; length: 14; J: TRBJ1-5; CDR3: CASSGQRLGQPQHF; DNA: TGTGCCAGCAGTGGACAGCGGTTAGGTCAGCCCCAGCATTTT
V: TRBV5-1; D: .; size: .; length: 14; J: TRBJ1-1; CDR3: CASSLVQRATEAFF; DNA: TGCGCCAGCAGCTTGGTTCAGCGGGCTACTGAAGCTTTCTTT
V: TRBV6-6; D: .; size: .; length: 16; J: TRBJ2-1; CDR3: CASSSPGTGGHNEQFF; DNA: TGTGCCAGCAGTTCCCCCGGGACCGGGGGCCACAATGAGCAGTTCTTC
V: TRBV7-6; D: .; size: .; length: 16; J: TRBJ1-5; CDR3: CASSLGQGLGNQPQHF; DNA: TGTGCCAGCAGCTTAGGTCAGGGTCTGGGCAATCAGCCCCAGCATTTT
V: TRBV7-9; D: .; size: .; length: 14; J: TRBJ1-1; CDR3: CASSRGHTNTEAFF; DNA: TGTGCCAGCAGCCGCGGACACACGAACACTGAAGCTTTCTTT
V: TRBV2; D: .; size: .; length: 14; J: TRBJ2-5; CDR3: CASSVNYGQETQYF; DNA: TGTGCCAGCAGTGTCAATTATGGGCAAGAGACCCAGTACTTC
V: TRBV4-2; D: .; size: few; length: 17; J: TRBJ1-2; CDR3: CASSQAQGRGGNYGYTF; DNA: TGTGCCAGCAGCCAAGCCCAGGGGCGCGGTGGTAACTATGGCTACACCTTC
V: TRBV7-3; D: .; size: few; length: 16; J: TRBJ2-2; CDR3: CASSPLQGGVTGELFF; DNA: TGTGCCAGCAGCCCTCTTCAGGGGGGAGTCACCGGGGAGCTGTTTTTT
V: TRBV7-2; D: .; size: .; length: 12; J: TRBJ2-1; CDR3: CASSSQRYEQFF; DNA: TGTGCCAGCAGCTCCCAGAGGTATGAGCAGTTCTTC
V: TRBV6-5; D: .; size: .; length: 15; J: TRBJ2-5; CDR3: CATRRWGGVSETQYF; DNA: TGTGCCACCAGACGCTGGGGCGGTGTATCAGAGACCCAGTACTTC
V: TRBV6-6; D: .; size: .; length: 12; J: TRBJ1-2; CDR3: CASRAGQYGYTF; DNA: TGTGCCAGCAGAGCGGGTCAGTATGGCTACACCTTC
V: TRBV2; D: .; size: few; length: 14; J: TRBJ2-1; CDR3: CASSGVSSYNEQFF; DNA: TGTGCCAGCAGTGGGGTGAGCTCCTACAATGAGCAGTTCTTC
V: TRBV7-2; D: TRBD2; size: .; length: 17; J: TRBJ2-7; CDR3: CASSLLPGLAASYEQYF; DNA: TGTGCCAGCAGCTTATTACCGGGACTAGCGGCCTCCTACGAGCAGTACTTC
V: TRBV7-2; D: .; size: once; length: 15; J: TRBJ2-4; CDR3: CASSLQGQYGHIQYF; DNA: TGTGCCAGCAGCTTGCAAGGACAGTACGGACACATTCAGTACTTC
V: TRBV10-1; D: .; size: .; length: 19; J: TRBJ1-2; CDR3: CASSDKPDGYQGLNYGYTF; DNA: TGCGCCAGCAGTGACAAACCGGACGGCTATCAAGGACTTAACTATGGCTACACCTTC
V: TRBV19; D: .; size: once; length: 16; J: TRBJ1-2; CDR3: CASSPLTGTINYGYTF; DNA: TGTGCCAGTAGTCCCCTCACAGGGACCATTAACTATGGCTACACCTTC
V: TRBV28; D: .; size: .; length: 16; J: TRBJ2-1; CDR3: CASRLAGAPLFNEQFF; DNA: TGTGCCAGCAGATTGGCGGGGGCCCCATTATTCAATGAGCAGTTCTTC
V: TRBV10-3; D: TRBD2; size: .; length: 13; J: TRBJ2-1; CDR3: CAAGTSGVGEQFF; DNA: TGTGCCGCGGGGACTAGCGGGGTGGGTGAGCAGTTCTTC
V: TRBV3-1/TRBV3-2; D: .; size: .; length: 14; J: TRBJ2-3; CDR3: CASSRMGDTDTQYF; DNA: TGTGCCAGCAGCCGTATGGGGGACACAGATACGCAGTATTTT
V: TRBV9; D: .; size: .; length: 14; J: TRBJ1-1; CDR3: CASSVAQGSTEAFF; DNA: TGTGCCAGCAGCGTAGCTCAGGGTAGCACTGAAGCTTTCTTT
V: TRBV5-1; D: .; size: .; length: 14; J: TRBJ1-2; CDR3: CASSPGLAGSGYTF; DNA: TGCGCCAGCAGCCCCGGGTTGGCAGGGAGTGGCTACACCTTC
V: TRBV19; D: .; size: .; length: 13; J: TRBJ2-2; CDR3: CASSIAGPGELFF; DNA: TGTGCCAGTAGTATAGCAGGGCCCGGGGAGCTGTTTTTT